The 26 T cell receptor beta chains below all came from one sample that was sequenced in a study of blood T cell repertoires in COVID-19. This table comes from immunoSEQ multiplex PCR, and its TCRdb copy is limited to in-frame clones, with some not included. The repertoire holds roughly 190,000 clones, with approximately 85% as singletons. Material: PBMCs or T cells enriched from blood (not recorded which). The receptors were sampled from a man aged 35-49 years who had recovered from COVID-19.

This clone has just a few counts. The rearrangement uses TRBV27 and TRBJ2-7; 9 bases fit TRBD1. CDR1 MNHEY and CDR2 SMNVEV come from the germline V gene (reference sequence). This CDR3 region has 12 residues. With V trimmed by 10 bases and J by 2 bases, 3 bases remained unmatched. CDR3 DNA: TGTGCCACCAGGACAGGGGCCTACGAGCAGTACTTC. Amino acid sequence: CATRTGAYEQYF.

The sample holds one count of this clone. The chain recombines TRBV11-2 with TRBJ2-1; TRBD1 might be the D (6 bases). V was clipped by 3 bases and J by 7 bases, with 16 bases between them. There are 15 residues in the CDR3. The germline CDR1 and CDR2 sequences are SGHAT and FQNNGV. CDR3 sequence: CASSFTRGQGNEQFF. The CDR3 DNA follows: TGTGCCAGCAGCTTCACCAGGGGCCAAGGAAATGAGCAGTTCTTC.

The chain couples TRBV7-2 to TRBJ1-3; possible D gene TRBD1, 5 bases. CDR1 SGHTA and CDR2 FQGNSA come from the germline V gene. V lost 7 bases and J 4 bases, leaving 11 bases between the germline ends. CDR3 size: 13 residues. The CDR3 reads CASTSGGGNTIYF. CDR3 in DNA: TGTGCCAGCACCTCGGGGGGAGGAAACACCATATATTTT.

This chain uses TRBV7-2 with TRBJ2-1, with D possibly being TRBD2 (7 bases). This CDR3 has 18 residues. The germline gives CDR1 SGHTA, CDR2 FQGNSA. Trimming left V 2 bases short and J 2 bases short, with 19 bases between. The CDR3 protein is CASSLRSGGGIPYNEQFF. The CDR3 bases are TGTGCCAGCAGCTTACGGTCGGGGGGCGGGATCCCCTACAATGAGCAGTTCTTC.

The rearrangement joins TRBV6-5 to TRBJ2-3, with D hard to call. The CDR3 consists of 14 residues. V dropped 8 bases and J dropped 0 bases, with 12 bases sitting between them. Germline V CDR1 and CDR2: MNHEY, SVGAGI. CDR3 amino acids: CASQNPGSTDTQYF. In nucleotides, the CDR3 is TGTGCCAGCCAAAACCCCGGGAGCACAGATACGCAGTATTTT.

The chain recombines TRBV9 with TRBJ2-3; 10 bases agree with TRBD1. The CDR3 consists of 15 residues. Germline trimming cut 2 bases from V and 9 bases from J; bases unmatched to any gene: 9. In germline, CDR1 is SGDLS, CDR2 YYNGEE. The CDR3 loop reads CASSVFGTGVNTQYF. The CDR3 coding sequence is TGTGCCAGCAGCGTCTTTGGGACAGGGGTTAACACGCAGTATTTT.

This clone has more than one count but fewer than ten. The chain recombines TRBV2 with TRBJ1-6; unclear D gene. CDR3 size: 17 residues. CDR1 is SNHLY, CDR2 FYNNEI, per germline. V was shortened by 3 bases and J by 1 base, with 13 bases between the two germline ends. Written as DNA, the CDR3 is TGTGCCAGCAGTGAGAGAGGAGCGGGGTCCTATAATTCACCCCTCCACTTT. This encodes CASSERGAGSYNSPLHF.

V usage is TRBV4-1 and J usage is TRBJ2-3; tentative D call: TRBD1 (5 bases). This CDR3 contains 16 residues. V lost 4 bases, J lost 1 base, and 15 bases lay in between. Germline V gene data show CDR1 as MGHRA and CDR2 as YSYEKL. The CDR3 loop is CASSPGYPFGTDTQYF. The CDR3 nucleotides read TGCGCCAGCAGCCCAGGGTATCCTTTTGGCACAGATACGCAGTATTTT.

The V gene is TRBV7-2, the J gene TRBJ1-3; D possibly corresponds to TRBD1 (5 bases). Germline V CDR1 and CDR2: SGHTA, FQGNSA. Trimming shortened V by 5 bases and J by 0 bases, and 14 bases separated the two germline ends. The CDR3 totals 16 residues. CDR3 sequence: CASSRVGGGSGNTIYF. The DNA of the CDR3 is TGTGCCAGCAGCAGGGTCGGGGGGGGCTCTGGAAACACCATATATTTT.

The rearrangement joins TRBV28 to TRBJ1-6; D is unclear. This CDR3 contains 12 residues. Between the trimmed V and J ends, which lost 10 bases and 4 bases, there was a span of 8 bases. From germline, CDR1 is MDHEN and CDR2 SYDVKM. The CDR3 is CATAGYNSPLHF. CDR3 nucleotides: TGTGCCACTGCGGGGTATAATTCACCCCTCCACTTT.

The chain employs TRBV23-1 and TRBJ1-1, with no clear D. TRBV23-1 is classed as an ORF, of uncertain function. Trimming stripped 1 base from V and 0 bases from J, with 18 bases between. The CDR3 is 18 amino acids. CDR3: CASSQLRVGRSLNTEAFF. CDR3 nucleotides: TGCGCCAGCAGTCAATTGCGGGTTGGCAGGTCCTTGAACACTGAAGCTTTCTTT.

This clone came up once. The genes are TRBV20-1 and TRBJ2-1, with D uncertain. CDR3 length equals 11 residues. Germline CDR1 is DFQATT and CDR2 is SNEGSKA (reference sequence). The V end was cut by 8 bases, the J end by 0 bases, with 5 bases between. CDR3 amino acids: CSWSSYNEQFF. CDR3 in DNA: TGCAGTTGGAGCTCCTACAATGAGCAGTTCTTC.

This chain joins TRBV7-9 and TRBJ2-2; no definite D call. Germline V gene data show CDR1 as SEHNR and CDR2 as FQNEAQ (reference sequence). This CDR3 contains 13 residues. V gave up 2 bases and J gave up 7 bases, with 8 bases separating them. The CDR3 loop reads CASSLNTGGELFF. As DNA, the CDR3 is TGTGCCAGCAGCTTAAATACGGGCGGGGAGCTGTTTTTT.

The rearrangement links TRBV12-3 or TRBV12-4 to TRBJ2-2; D not resolved. Between the trimmed V and J ends, which lost 2 bases and 8 bases, there was a span of 9 bases. The CDR3 runs to 13 residues. The CDR3 coding sequence is TGTGCCAGCAGTTTACAGGCTTTGGGGGAGCTGTTTTTT. This sequence encodes CASSLQALGELFF.

This clone is a singleton in its sample. The rearrangement joins TRBV6-5 to TRBJ2-7, with D possibly being TRBD1 (6 bases). V was cut by 5 bases and J by 5 bases, with 13 bases left in between. CDR1 is MNHEY, CDR2 SVGAGI, per germline. This CDR3 spans 13 amino acids. Here the CDR3 reads CASSIRQVNEQYF. The CDR3 DNA reads as TGTGCCAGCAGTATACGACAGGTGAACGAGCAGTACTTC.

The rearrangement links TRBV4-1 to TRBJ1-2; possibly TRBD1 for D (5 bases). The CDR3 has 16 residues. The V gene lost 0 bases and the J gene lost 0 bases, with 11 bases spanning the gap. The germline V gene encodes CDR1 MGHRA and CDR2 YSYEKL. CDR3 region: CASSQDELGPNYGYTF. Here the CDR3 DNA reads TGCGCCAGCAGCCAAGACGAACTGGGGCCTAACTATGGCTACACCTTC.

CDR3 sequence (DNA): TGTGCCAGCAGCCCGAGACGAGACAGTGATGGCTACACCTTC. Translation gives CASSPRRDSDGYTF. The chain links TRBV7-2 to TRBJ1-2; TRBD1 is a possible D gene (5 bases). Germline CDR1 reads SGHTA; CDR2 reads FQGNSA. This CDR3 has 14 residues. The ends were cut back, 5 bases at V and 6 bases at J, with 16 bases in the middle.

V usage is TRBV5-4 and J usage is TRBJ2-5, with 10 bases that match TRBD2. The CDR3 covers 16 residues. Trimming removed 4 bases from V and 5 bases from J; junction bases left unmatched: 11. The V gene's germline CDR1 is SGHNT and CDR2 YYREEE (reference sequence). CDR3 in DNA: TGTGCCAGCAGCCTCGCCAGCGGGAGGGCAAAGGAGACCCAGTACTTC. This sequence encodes CASSLASGRAKETQYF.

This chain connects TRBV27 to TRBJ1-6; D remains ambiguous. V lost 9 bases and J lost 7, with 10 bases in between. The CDR3 length is 12 residues. Germline loops: CDR1 MNHEY, CDR2 SMNVEV (reference sequence). The CDR3, as DNA: TGTGCCAGAACGGACTCAAATTCACCCCTCCACTTT. Translation gives CARTDSNSPLHF.

This clone was recorded once. This chain connects TRBV10-3 to TRBJ1-3; D is perhaps TRBD1 (6 bases). The CDR3 covers 14 residues. The V gene lost 4 bases and the J gene lost 2 bases, with 9 bases spanning the gap. Germline V CDR1 and CDR2: ENHRY, SYGVKD. The CDR3 here is CAISGEGAGNTIYF. The CDR3 nucleotides are TGTGCCATCAGTGGGGAGGGGGCTGGAAACACCATATATTTT.

This chain links TRBV5-1 with TRBJ2-7; TRBD2 agrees at 7 bases. The junction had 6 bases not matched to a gene; V was cut back by 0 bases and J by 6 bases. Per the germline V gene, CDR1 is SGHRS and CDR2 is YFSETQ. CDR3 length: 14 amino acids. The CDR3 sequence: CASSLGGRAVEQYV. The DNA for the CDR3 is TGCGCCAGCAGCTTGGGGGGGAGGGCCGTCGAGCAGTACGTC.

The chain recombines TRBV4-1 with TRBJ2-7; 7 bases are shared with TRBD2. Germline CDR1 is MGHRA and CDR2 is YSYEKL. Germline trimming cut 3 bases from V and 0 bases from J; bases unmatched to any gene: 8. The CDR3 loop spans 16 amino acids. CDR3 loop: CASSQALSGASYEQYF. DNA of the CDR3: TGCGCCAGCAGCCAGGCTCTCAGCGGGGCCTCCTACGAGCAGTACTTC.

The genes are TRBV14 and TRBJ2-5; a possible D gene is TRBD1 (6 bases). V was pared by 0 bases and J by 0 bases, with 17 bases between. Germline V gives CDR1 SGHDN, CDR2 FVKESK. This CDR3 is built from 18 residues. In DNA form, the CDR3 reads TGTGCCAGCAGCCAAGATAAGAGGGGTAGGGGGTACCAAGAGACCCAGTACTTC. Amino acids: CASSQDKRGRGYQETQYF.

This chain joins TRBV7-2 and TRBJ1-1; 9 bases are a match to TRBD1. Germline CDR1 reads SGHTA; CDR2 reads FQGNSA. The CDR3 has 16 residues. V gave up 5 bases and J gave up 10 bases; unmatched junction bases: 17. The DNA for the CDR3 is TGTGCCAGCAGCCTCCCTGCGGGACAGGGACACTCGGCAGCTTTCTTT. Its protein is CASSLPAGQGHSAAFF.

The chain is built from TRBV5-4 and TRBJ1-1, with D perhaps TRBD1 (5 bases). This CDR3 has 12 amino acids. Germline CDR1 and CDR2: SGHNT and YYREEE (reference sequence). V lost 5 bases and J lost 8, with 13 bases in between. The CDR3 sequence is CASSFDRGEAFF. The CDR3 DNA follows: TGTGCCAGCAGTTTTGATAGGGGCGAAGCTTTCTTT.

The J gene is TRBJ2-2, the V gene TRBV6-2 or TRBV6-3; TRBD2 is a possible D gene (5 bases). Germline V lookup: CDR1 MNHEY, CDR2 SVGEGT. CDR3 size: 14 residues. Trimming removed 5 bases from V and 5 bases from J, with 12 bases in between. Here the CDR3 reads CASSNPTRTGELFF. CDR3 sequence (DNA): TGTGCCAGCAGTAACCCCACTAGAACCGGGGAGCTGTTTTTT.